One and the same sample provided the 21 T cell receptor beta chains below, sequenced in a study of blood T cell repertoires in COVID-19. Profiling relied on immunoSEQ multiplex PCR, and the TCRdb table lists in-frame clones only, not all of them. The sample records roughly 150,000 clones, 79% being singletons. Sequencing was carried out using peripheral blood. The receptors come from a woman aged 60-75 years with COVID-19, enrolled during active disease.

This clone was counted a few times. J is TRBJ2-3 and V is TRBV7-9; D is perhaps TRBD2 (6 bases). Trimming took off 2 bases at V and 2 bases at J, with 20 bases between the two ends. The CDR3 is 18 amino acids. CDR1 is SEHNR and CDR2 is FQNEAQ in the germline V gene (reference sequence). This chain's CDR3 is CASSLIDLRGGVTDTQYF. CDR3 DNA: TGTGCCAGCAGCTTAATCGACCTTAGGGGAGGCGTCACAGATACGCAGTATTTT.

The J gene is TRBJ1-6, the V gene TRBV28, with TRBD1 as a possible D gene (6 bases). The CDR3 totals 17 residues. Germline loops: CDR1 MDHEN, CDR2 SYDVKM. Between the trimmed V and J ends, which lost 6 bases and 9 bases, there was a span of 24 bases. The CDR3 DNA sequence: TGTGCCAGCAGGTTAGCCTTGGGCCGGGACATCCTTTCACCCCTCCACTTT. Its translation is CASRLALGRDILSPLHF.

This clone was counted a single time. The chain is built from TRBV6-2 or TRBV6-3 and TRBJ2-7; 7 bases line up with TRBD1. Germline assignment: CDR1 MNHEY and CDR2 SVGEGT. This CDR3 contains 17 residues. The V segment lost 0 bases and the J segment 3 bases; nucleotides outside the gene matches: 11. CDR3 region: CASSYSRLGQNLYEQYF. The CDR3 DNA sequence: TGTGCCAGCAGTTACTCCCGCCTGGGACAGAACCTCTACGAGCAGTACTTC.

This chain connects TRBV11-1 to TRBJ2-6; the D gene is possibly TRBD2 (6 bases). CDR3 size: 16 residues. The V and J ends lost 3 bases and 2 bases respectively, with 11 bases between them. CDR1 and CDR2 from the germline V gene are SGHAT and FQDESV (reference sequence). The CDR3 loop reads CASSFGGAPGANVLTF. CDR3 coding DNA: TGTGCCAGCAGCTTCGGGGGTGCCCCTGGGGCCAACGTCCTGACTTTC.

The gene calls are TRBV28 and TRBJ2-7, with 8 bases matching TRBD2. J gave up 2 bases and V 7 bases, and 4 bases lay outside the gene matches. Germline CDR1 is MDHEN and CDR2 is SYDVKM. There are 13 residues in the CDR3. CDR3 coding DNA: TGTGCCAGCAACTTAGCGGGAACCTACGAGCAGTACGTC. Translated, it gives CASNLAGTYEQYV.

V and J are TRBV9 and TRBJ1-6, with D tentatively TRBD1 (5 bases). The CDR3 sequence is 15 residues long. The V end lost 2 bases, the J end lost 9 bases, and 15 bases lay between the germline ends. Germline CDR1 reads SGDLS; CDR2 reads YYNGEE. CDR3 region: CASSVGAGLGSPLHF. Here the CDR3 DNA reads TGTGCCAGCAGCGTTGGGGCGGGGTTAGGTTCACCCCTCCACTTT.

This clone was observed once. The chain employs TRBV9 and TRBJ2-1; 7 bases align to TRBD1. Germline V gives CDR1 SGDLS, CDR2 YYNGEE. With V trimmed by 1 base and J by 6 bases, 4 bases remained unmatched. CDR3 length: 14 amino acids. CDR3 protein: CASSVRPGGNEQFF. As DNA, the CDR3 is TGTGCCAGCAGCGTACGTCCAGGGGGCAATGAGCAGTTCTTC.

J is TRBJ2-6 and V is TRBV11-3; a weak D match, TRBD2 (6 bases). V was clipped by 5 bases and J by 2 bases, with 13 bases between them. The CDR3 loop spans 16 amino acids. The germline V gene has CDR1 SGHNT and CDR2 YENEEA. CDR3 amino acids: CASSRGAGTGANVLTF. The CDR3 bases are TGTGCCAGCAGCCGTGGGGCGGGAACTGGGGCCAACGTCCTGACTTTC. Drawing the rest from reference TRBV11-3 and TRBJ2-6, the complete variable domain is EAGVVQSPRYKIIEKKQPVAFWCNPISGHNTLYWYLQNLGQGPELLIRYENEEAVDDSQLPKDRFSAERLKGVDSTLKIQPAELGDSAVYLCASSRGAGTGANVLTFGAGSRLTVL.

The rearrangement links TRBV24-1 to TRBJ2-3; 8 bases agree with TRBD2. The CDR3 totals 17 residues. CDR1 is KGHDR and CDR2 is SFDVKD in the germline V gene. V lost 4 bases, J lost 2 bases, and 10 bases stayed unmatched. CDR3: CATSDVLTSGNTDTQYF. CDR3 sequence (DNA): TGTGCCACCAGTGACGTCCTCACTAGCGGTAACACAGATACGCAGTATTTT.

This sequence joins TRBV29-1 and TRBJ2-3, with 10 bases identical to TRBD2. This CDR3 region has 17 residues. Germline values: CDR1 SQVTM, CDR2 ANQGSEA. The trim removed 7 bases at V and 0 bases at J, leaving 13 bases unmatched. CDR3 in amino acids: CSAAGLAVASSTDTQYF. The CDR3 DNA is TGCAGCGCCGCCGGACTAGCGGTGGCTTCTAGCACAGATACGCAGTATTTT.

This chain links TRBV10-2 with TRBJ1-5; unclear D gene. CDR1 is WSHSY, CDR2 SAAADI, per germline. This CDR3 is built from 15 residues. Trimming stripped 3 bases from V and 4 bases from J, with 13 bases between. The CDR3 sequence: CASSDRNFPNQPQHF. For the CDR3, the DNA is TGCGCCAGCAGTGACAGAAATTTCCCGAATCAGCCCCAGCATTTT.

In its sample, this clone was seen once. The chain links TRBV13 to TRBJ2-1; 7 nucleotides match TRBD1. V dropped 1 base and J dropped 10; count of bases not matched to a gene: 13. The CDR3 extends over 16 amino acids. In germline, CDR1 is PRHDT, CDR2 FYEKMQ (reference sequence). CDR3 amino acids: CASSLDRGKVLMEQFF. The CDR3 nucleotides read TGTGCCAGCAGCTTAGACAGGGGAAAGGTACTTATGGAGCAGTTCTTC.

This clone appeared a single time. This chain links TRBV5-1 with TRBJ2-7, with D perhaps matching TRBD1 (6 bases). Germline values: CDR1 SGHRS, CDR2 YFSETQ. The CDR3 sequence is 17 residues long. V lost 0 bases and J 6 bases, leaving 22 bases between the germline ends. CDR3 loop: CASSLAPGTGTLREQYF. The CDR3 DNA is TGCGCCAGCAGCTTGGCCCCCGGGACGGGGACACTACGCGAGCAGTACTTC.

This chain's CDR3 is CASSLVGRNTGELFF. Here the CDR3 DNA reads TGTGCCAGCAGCTTAGTGGGGCGGAACACCGGGGAGCTGTTTTTT. The gene calls are TRBV7-6 and TRBJ2-2; tentatively, D is TRBD1 (5 bases). Between the trimmed V and J ends, which lost 1 base and 1 base, there was a span of 7 bases. Germline V lookup: CDR1 SGHVS, CDR2 FNYEAQ. This CDR3 region has 15 residues. The full variable domain, in which reference TRBV7-6 and TRBJ2-2 provide the parts outside the CDR3, is GAGVSQSPRYKVTKRGQDVALRCDPISGHVSLYWYRQALGQGPEFLTYFNYEAQQDKSGLPNDRFSAERPEGSISTLTIQRTEQRDSAMYRCASSLVGRNTGELFFGEGSRLTVL.

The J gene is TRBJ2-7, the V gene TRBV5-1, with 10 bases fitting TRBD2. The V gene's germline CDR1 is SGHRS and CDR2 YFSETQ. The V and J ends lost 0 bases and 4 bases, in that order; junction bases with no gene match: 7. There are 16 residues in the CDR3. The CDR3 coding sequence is TGCGCCAGCAGCTTGGCCAGGCAGCGGGAGGGGTACGAGCAGTACTTC. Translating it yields CASSLARQREGYEQYF. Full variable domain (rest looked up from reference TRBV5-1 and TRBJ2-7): KAGVTQTPRYLIKTRGQQVTLSCSPISGHRSVSWYQQTPGQGLQFLFEYFSETQRNKGNFPGRFSGRQFSNSRSEMNVSTLELGDSALYLCASSLARQREGYEQYFGPGTRLTVT.

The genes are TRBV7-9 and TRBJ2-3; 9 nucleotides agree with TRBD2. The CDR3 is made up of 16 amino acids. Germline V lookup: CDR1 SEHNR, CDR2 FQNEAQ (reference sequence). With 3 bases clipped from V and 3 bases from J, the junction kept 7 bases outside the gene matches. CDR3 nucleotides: TGTGCCAGCAGCTTGCGGGAGGGCCTGAGGACAGATACGCAGTATTTT. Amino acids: CASSLREGLRTDTQYF.

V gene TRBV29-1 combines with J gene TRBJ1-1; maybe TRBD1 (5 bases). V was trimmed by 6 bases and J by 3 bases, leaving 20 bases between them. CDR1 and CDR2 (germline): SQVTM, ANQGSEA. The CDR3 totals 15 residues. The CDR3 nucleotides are TGCAGCGTCCGGGTCGGGGGTTCGGCGGACACTGAAGCTTTCTTT. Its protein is CSVRVGGSADTEAFF.

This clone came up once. This CDR3 is CASSGTLGSYNSPLHF. CDR3 in DNA: TGTGCCAGCAGTGGGACACTTGGGTCCTATAATTCACCCCTCCACTTT. The chain links TRBV28 to TRBJ1-6, with D possibly being TRBD1 (6 bases). From germline, CDR1 is MDHEN and CDR2 SYDVKM. There are 16 residues in the CDR3. V was cut by 5 bases and J by 1 base, with 12 bases left in between.

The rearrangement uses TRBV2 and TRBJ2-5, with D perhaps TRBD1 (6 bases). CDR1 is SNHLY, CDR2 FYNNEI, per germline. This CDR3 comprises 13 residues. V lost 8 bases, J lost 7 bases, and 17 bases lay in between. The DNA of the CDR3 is TGTGCCAGCTGTCAGGGGCTTTGGGGGACCCAGTACTTC. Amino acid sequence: CASCQGLWGTQYF.

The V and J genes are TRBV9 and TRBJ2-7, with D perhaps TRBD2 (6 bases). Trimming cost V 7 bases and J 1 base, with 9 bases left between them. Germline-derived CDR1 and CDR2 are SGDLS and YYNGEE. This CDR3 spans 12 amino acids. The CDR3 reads CASGRGSYEQYF. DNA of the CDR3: TGTGCCAGCGGACGGGGGTCCTACGAGCAGTACTTC.

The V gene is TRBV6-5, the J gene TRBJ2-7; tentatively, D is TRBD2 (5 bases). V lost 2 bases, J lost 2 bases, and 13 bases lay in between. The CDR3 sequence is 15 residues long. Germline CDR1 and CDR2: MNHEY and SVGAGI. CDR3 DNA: TGTGCCAGCAGTTACGGCCTAGCCGCGACCTACGAGCAGTACTTC. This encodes CASSYGLAATYEQYF.